This T cell receptor beta chain comes out of a study of a mutant IDH1 vaccine in newly diagnosed glioma. As for the study in general: The treated group averaged about 39 years old and was roughly 62% male, roughly 38% female. It was at week 35 that visit V12 occurred, and at week 47 that visit V13 did.

The CDR3 sequence is 14 residues long. V shed 5 bases and J shed 3 bases, with 10 bases lying between them. From germline, CDR1 is SEHNR and CDR2 FQNEAQ (reference sequence). Regarding time point: week 47, end of study. Every vaccine dose comprised 300 ug of mutant IDH1 20-mer peptide plus topical imiquimod. Each donor presented with a new WHO grade 3 or 4 astrocytoma that tested IDH1-mutant and showed ATRX loss. Sequenced by immunoSEQ multiplex PCR; TCRdb stores in-frame clones only, minus some. There are approximately 31,000 clones in the sample; about 80% occur only once, and less than 30% lies in the top ten. For this clone: The antigen remains unidentified.

This TCR derives from a man aged 30 to 45 with glioma. The chain has TRBV7-9 and TRBJ1-4; unclear D gene. The sample consisted of PBMCs, taken from a glioma patient whose treatment included an IDH1 peptide vaccine. CDR3 protein: CASSRGKANEKLFF. The DNA for the CDR3 is TGTGCCAGCAGCCGAGGGAAAGCTAATGAAAAACTGTTTTTT.